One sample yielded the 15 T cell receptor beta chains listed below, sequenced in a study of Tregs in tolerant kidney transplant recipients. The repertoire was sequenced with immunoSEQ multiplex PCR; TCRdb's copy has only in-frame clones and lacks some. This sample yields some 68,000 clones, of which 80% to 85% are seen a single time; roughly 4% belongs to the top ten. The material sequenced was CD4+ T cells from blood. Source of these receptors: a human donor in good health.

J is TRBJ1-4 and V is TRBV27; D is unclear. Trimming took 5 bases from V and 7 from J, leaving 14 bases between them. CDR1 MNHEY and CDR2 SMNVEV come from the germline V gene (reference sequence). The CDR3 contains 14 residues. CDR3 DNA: TGTGCCAGCAGTCCCCGGTCGGGAGGTGAAAAACTGTTTTTT. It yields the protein CASSPRSGGEKLFF.

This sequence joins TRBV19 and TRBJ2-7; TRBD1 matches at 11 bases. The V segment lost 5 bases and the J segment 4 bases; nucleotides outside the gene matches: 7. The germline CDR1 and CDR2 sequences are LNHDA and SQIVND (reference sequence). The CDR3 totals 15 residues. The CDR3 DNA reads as TGTGCCAGTAGTCCCTCGGGACAGGGGGGATACGAGCAGTACTTC. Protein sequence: CASSPSGQGGYEQYF.

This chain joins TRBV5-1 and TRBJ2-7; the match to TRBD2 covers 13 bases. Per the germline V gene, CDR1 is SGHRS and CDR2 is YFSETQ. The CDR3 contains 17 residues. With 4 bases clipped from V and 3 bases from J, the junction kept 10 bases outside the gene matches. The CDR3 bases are TGCGCCAGCAGCCGAGCTGGGACTAGCGGGACCCACTACGAGCAGTACTTC. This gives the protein CASSRAGTSGTHYEQYF.

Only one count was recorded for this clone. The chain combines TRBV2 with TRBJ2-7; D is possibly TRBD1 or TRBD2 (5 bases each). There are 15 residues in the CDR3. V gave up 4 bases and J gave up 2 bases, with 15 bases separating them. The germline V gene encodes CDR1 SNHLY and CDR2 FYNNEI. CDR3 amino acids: CASSAGRDDPYEQYF. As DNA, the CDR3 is TGTGCCAGCAGTGCCGGCAGGGACGATCCCTACGAGCAGTACTTC.

The CDR3, as DNA: TGTGCCAGCAGCCCAAGGGCGGGCAACGGGCAGCAGTACTTC. Encoded protein: CASSPRAGNGQQYF. The gene calls are TRBV7-2 and TRBJ2-7; the D gene is possibly TRBD2 (5 bases). CDR3 length equals 14 residues. V shed 5 bases and J shed 8 bases, with 19 bases lying between them. CDR1 and CDR2 from the germline V gene are SGHTA and FQGNSA.

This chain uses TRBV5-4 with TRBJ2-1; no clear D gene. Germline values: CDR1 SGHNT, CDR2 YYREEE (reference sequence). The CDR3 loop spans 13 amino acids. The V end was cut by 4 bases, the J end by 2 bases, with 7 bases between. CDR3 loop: CASSTTTYNEQFF. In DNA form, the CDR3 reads TGTGCCAGCAGCACGACCACCTACAATGAGCAGTTCTTC.

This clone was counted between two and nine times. DNA for the CDR3: TGTGCCTGGAGTGTTATTCCAGGGTCCACTGAAGCTTTCTTT. Translated: CAWSVIPGSTEAFF. The chain has TRBV30 and TRBJ1-1, with a tentative D call TRBD1 (5 bases). Deletions cut 0 bases from V and 4 bases from J, with 12 bases between. The CDR3 length is 14 residues. Germline V gene sequence: CDR1 GTSNPN, CDR2 SVGIG (reference sequence). The entire variable domain, with the rest obtained from reference TRBV30 and TRBJ1-1, is as follows: SQTIHQWPATLVQPVGSPLSLECTVEGTSNPNLYWYRQAAGRGLQLLFYSVGIGQISSEVPQNLSASRPQDRQFILSSKKLLLSDSGFYLCAWSVIPGSTEAFFGQGTRLTVV.

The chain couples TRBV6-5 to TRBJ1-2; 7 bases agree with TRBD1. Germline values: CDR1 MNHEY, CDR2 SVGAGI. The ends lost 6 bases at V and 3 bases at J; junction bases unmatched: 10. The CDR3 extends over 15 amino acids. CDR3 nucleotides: TGTGCCAGCAGACCTCAGGGACAGCCGTACTATGGCTACACCTTC. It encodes CASRPQGQPYYGYTF.

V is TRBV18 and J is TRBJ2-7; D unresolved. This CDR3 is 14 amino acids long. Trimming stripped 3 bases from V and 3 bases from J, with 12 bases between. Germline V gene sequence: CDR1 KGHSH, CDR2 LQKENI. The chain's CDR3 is CASSPLNIRYEQYF. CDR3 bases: TGTGCCAGCTCACCTTTAAACATTCGCTACGAGCAGTACTTC.

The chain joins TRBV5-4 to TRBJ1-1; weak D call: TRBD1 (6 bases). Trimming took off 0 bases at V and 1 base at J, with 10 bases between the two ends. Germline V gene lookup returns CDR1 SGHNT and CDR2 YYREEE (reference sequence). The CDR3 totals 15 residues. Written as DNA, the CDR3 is TGTGCCAGCAGCTTGGTCGCGGGGGCGAACACTGAAGCTTTCTTT. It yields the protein CASSLVAGANTEAFF.

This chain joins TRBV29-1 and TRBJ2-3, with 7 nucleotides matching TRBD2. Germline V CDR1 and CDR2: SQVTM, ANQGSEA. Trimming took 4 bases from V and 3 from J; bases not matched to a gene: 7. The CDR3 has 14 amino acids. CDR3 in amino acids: CSVGGGWLTDTQYF. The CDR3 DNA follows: TGCAGCGTTGGGGGGGGATGGTTAACAGATACGCAGTATTTT.

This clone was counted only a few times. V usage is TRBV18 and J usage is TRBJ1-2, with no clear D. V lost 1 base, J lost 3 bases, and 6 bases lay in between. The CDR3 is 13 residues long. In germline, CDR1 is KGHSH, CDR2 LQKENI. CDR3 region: CASSPRQDYGYTF. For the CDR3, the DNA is TGTGCCAGCTCACCACGGCAGGACTATGGCTACACCTTC.

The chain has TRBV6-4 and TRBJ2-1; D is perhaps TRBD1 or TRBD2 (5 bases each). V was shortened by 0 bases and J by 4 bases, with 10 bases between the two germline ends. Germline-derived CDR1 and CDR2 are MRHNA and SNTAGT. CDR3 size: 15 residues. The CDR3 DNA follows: TGTGCCAGCAGTGACTCGAGTGAGGGGTACAATGAGCAGTTCTTC. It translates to CASSDSSEGYNEQFF.

The CDR3, as DNA: TGCGCCAGCAGCCCTCCGGGACAGATTTATGGCTACACCTTC. It specifies CASSPPGQIYGYTF. V is TRBV5-1 and J is TRBJ1-2, with 7 bases fitting TRBD1. The CDR3 loop spans 14 amino acids. The V gene's germline CDR1 is SGHRS and CDR2 YFSETQ. Trimming removed 4 bases from V and 5 bases from J; junction bases left unmatched: 8.

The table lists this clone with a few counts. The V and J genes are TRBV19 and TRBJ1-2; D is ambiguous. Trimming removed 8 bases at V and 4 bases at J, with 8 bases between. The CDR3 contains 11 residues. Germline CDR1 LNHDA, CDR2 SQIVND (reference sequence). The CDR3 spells CASDTRYGYTF. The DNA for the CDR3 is TGTGCCAGTGATACACGCTATGGCTACACCTTC.